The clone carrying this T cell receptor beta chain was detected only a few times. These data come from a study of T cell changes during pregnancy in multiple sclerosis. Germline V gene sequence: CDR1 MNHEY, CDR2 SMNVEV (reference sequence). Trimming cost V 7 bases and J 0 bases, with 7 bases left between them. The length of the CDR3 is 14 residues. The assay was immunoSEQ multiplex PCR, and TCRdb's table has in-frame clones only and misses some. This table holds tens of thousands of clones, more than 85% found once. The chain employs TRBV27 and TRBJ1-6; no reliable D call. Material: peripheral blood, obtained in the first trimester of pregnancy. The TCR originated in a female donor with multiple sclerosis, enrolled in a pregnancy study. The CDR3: CASKYSSYNSPLHF. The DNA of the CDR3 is TGTGCCAGCAAGTATAGCTCCTATAATTCACCCCTCCACTTT.